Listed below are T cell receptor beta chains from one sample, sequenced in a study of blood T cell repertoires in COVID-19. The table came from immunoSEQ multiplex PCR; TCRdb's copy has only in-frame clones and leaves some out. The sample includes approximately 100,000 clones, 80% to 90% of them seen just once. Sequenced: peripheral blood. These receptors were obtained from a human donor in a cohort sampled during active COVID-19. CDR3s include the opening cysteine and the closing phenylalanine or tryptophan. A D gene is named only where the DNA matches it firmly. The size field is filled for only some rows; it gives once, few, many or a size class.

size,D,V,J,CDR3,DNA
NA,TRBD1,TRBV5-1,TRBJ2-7,CASSATGTGPYEQYF,TGCGCCAGCAGCGCCACCGGGACAGGGCCCTACGAGCAGTACTTC
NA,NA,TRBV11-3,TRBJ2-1,CASSPVRDKLVSEQFF,TGTGCCAGCAGCCCTGTAAGGGACAAGTTAGTCAGTGAGCAGTTCTTC
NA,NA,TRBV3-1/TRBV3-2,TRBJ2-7,CASSQAASPARYF,TGTGCCAGCAGCCAAGCGGCTAGTCCAGCACGGTACTTC
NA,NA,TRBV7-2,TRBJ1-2,CASSRLIANYGYTF,TGTGCCAGCAGCCGTCTAATAGCTAACTATGGCTACACCTTC
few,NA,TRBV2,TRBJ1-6,CATPKQEQANSPLHF,TGTGCCACCCCAAAGCAGGAACAGGCCAATTCACCCCTCCACTTT
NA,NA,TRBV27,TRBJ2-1,CASSPPRRLSSYNEQFF,TGTGCCAGCAGCCCACCGAGGAGGTTGAGCTCCTACAATGAGCAGTTCTTC
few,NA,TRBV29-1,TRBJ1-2,CSVEARGHYGYTF,TGCAGCGTTGAGGCCAGGGGACACTATGGCTACACCTTC
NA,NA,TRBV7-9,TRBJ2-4,CASSLAGVGKNIQYF,TGTGCCAGCAGCTTAGCGGGAGTGGGCAAAAACATTCAGTACTTC
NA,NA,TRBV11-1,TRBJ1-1,CASSSRVGTEAFF,TGTGCCAGCAGCTCCAGGGTGGGCACTGAAGCTTTCTTT
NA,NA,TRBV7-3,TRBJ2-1,CASSLGTSKMREQFF,TGTGCCAGCAGCCTTGGGACAAGCAAAATGAGGGAGCAGTTCTTC
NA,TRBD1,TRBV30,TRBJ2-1,CAWTGQAVEEQFF,TGTGCCTGGACTGGACAGGCGGTTGAGGAGCAGTTCTTC
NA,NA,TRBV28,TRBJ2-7,CASRATGYTYEQYF,TGTGCCAGCAGGGCGACAGGTTATACCTACGAGCAGTACTTC
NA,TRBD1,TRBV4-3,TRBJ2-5,CASSRDRGWETQYF,TGCGCCAGCAGCCGCGACAGGGGATGGGAGACCCAGTACTTC
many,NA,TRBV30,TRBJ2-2,CAWSPTTSGELFF,TGTGCCTGGAGTCCTACCACCTCCGGGGAGCTGTTTTTT
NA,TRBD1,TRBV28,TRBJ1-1,CASTTGVAEAFF,TGTGCCAGTACTACAGGGGTAGCTGAAGCTTTCTTT
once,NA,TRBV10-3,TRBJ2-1,CAISARGLEIDNEQFF,TGTGCCATCAGTGCCAGGGGATTAGAAATTGACAATGAGCAGTTCTTC
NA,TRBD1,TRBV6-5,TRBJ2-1,CASRTGTGVYNEQFF,TGTGCCAGCAGGACCGGGACAGGAGTCTACAATGAGCAGTTCTTC
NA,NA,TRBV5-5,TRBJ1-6,CASKSVTNSPLHF,TGTGCCAGCAAATCGGTTACTAATTCACCCCTCCACTTT
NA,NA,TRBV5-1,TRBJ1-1,CASSTELEAFF,TGCGCCAGCAGTACTGAACTTGAAGCTTTCTTT
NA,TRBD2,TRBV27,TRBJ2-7,CASRQRGSYEQYF,TGTGCCAGCAGGCAGCGGGGCTCCTACGAGCAGTACTTC
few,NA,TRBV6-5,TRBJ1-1,CASSRTAEMNTEAFF,TGTGCCAGCAGTCGGACAGCAGAGATGAACACTGAAGCTTTCTTT
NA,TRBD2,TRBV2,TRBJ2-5,CASRTSGGETQYF,TGTGCCAGCAGGACTAGCGGGGGAGAGACCCAGTACTTC
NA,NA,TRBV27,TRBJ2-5,CASSLSGRGIRFEETQYF,TGTGCCAGCAGTTTATCTGGCAGGGGTATACGATTTGAAGAGACCCAGTACTTC
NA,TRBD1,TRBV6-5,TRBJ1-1,CATQPRDRVNTEAFF,TGTGCCACCCAACCGCGGGACAGGGTCAACACTGAAGCTTTCTTT
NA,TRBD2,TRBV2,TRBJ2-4,CASKRTSGSVGIQYF,TGTGCCAGCAAAAGGACTAGCGGGTCTGTGGGCATTCAGTACTTC
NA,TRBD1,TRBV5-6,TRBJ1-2,CASSLGTGGDGYTF,TGTGCCAGCAGCTTGGGGACAGGGGGCGATGGCTACACCTTC
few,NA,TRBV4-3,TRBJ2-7,CASSHGGSGYEQYF,TGCGCCAGCAGCCATGGAGGGTCGGGCTACGAGCAGTACTTC
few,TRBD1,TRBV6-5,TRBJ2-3,CASTVGQGSTDTQYF,TGTGCCAGCACCGTGGGACAGGGTAGCACAGATACGCAGTATTTT
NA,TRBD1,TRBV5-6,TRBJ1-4,CASSFLGQANEKLFF,TGTGCCAGCAGCTTTCTCGGACAGGCAAATGAAAAACTGTTTTTT
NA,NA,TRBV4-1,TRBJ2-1,CASVGGLYNEQFF,TGCGCCAGCGTCGGCGGGCTCTACAATGAGCAGTTCTTC
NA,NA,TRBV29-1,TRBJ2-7,CSVEDPRGGPYEQYF,TGCAGCGTTGAAGATCCCAGGGGTGGCCCCTACGAGCAGTACTTC
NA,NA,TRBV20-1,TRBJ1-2,CSAGAGYGYTF,TGCAGTGCCGGAGCGGGTTATGGCTACACCTTC
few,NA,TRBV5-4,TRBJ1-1,CASSLEGGETEAFF,TGTGCCAGCAGCTTGGAAGGGGGAGAGACTGAAGCTTTCTTT
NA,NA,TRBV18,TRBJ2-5,CASSGGTGQETQYF,TGTGCCAGCTCCGGGGGGACAGGACAAGAGACCCAGTACTTC
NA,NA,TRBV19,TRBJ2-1,CASSNQRYNEQFF,TGTGCCAGTAGTAACCAGCGTTACAATGAGCAGTTCTTC
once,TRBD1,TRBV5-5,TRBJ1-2,CASSLDRGLYGYTF,TGTGCCAGCAGCTTGGACAGGGGTCTCTATGGCTACACCTTC
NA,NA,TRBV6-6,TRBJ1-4,CASQYPNEKLFF,TGTGCCAGCCAGTACCCTAATGAAAAACTGTTTTTT
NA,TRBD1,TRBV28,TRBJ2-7,CASRGTGTARTYEQYF,TGTGCCAGCAGGGGAACCGGGACAGCTCGAACCTACGAGCAGTACTTC
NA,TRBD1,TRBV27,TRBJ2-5,CASSPTGRQGETQYF,TGTGCCAGCAGTCCGACCGGTCGACAGGGTGAGACCCAGTACTTC
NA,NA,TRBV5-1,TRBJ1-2,CASSLGTSNYGYTF,TGCGCCAGCAGCTTGGGGACATCAAACTATGGCTACACCTTC
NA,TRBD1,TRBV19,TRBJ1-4,CASRGTGTANEKLFF,TGTGCCAGTAGAGGGACCGGGACAGCTAATGAAAAACTGTTTTTT
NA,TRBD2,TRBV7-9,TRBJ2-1,CASSPQTSGGVHEQFF,TGTGCCAGCAGCCCACAAACTAGCGGGGGTGTCCATGAGCAGTTCTTC
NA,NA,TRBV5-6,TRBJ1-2,CASSRSTGAGYGYTF,TGTGCCAGCAGCAGGAGTACAGGCGCCGGGTATGGCTACACCTTC
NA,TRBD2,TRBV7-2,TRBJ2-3,CASSFQGLAGGLRTDTQYF,TGTGCCAGCAGCTTCCAGGGACTAGCGGGAGGACTGCGCACAGATACGCAGTATTTT
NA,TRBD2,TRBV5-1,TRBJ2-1,CASGLTSGSSNEQFF,TGCGCCAGCGGACTGACTAGCGGGAGTTCGAATGAGCAGTTCTTC
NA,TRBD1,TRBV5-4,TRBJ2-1,CASSLRTGDNEQFF,TGTGCCAGCAGCTTGAGGACAGGGGACAATGAGCAGTTCTTC
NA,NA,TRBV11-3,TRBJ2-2,CASSHGKLAVAGELFF,TGTGCCAGCAGCCACGGCAAGCTAGCCGTGGCCGGGGAGCTGTTTTTT
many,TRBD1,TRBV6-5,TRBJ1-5,CASRQSNRGSQPQHF,TGTGCCAGCAGACAATCCAACAGGGGCAGCCAGCCCCAGCATTTT
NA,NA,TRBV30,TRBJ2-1,CAWSVHGGEQFF,TGTGCCTGGAGTGTACACGGGGGTGAGCAGTTCTTC